This TCR beta chain was captured by sequencing in a study of technical replicates of blood from a handful of donors (dated by TCRdb to the late 2010s). Regarding this clone: Its antigen specificity is not known. There are no base qualities to consult, and no much larger clone falls within one base.

CDR1 and CDR2, looked up from the germline V gene (reference sequence), are SEHNR and FQNEAQ. For this chain, trimming is 5 bases at the V end and 1 base at the J end, and the number of junction bases without a gene match is 3. Reading from cysteine to phenylalanine, the CDR3 counts 14 amino acids. CDR3 DNA only is kept here, 42 bases in frame from base 1. Libraries were constructed by the immunoSEQ multiplex PCR assay. This is the immuneACCESS table as TCRdb keeps it, with only in-frame sequences that have V and J called. A part of the clones is gone; compared with another copy, unresolved V genes explain less than half, and the rest is unexplained. The sample includes tens of thousands of clones, with roughly 88% observed a single time. Around 5% of the sample is in the top ten clones.

The sample comprised PBMCs. This receptor was identified in a human donor in good health. Some clones in this sample may be carry-over from other donors' samples. The V gene is TRBV7-9 and the J gene is TRBJ1-1, and 8 bases in between align with TRBD1. At the DNA level, the sequence is TGTGCCAGCAGCCTGGACAGGGAGAACACTGAAGCTTTCTTT. The encoded protein is CASSLDRENTEAFF.